This TCR beta chain was captured by sequencing in a study of CD8+CD57+ T cells in acquired aplastic anemia. Study summary: Sorted cells (CD4+ and CD8+) yielded DNA amounts that averaged approximately 3.1 ug. CD4+ cell libraries from healthy donors averaged approximately 9.9 million reads.

Germline V CDR1 and CDR2: SGHRS, YFSETQ. With 2 bases clipped from V and 7 bases from J, the junction kept 9 bases outside the gene matches. The CDR3 is 15 amino acids. Researchers used genomic DNA as the template to profile TCR beta VDJ and CDR3. One entry per CDR3 protein, called by TCRdb with MiXCR from the reads. The sample holds about 420,000 distinct CDR3 sequences; about 70% are singletons and the top ten take 3.5% to 4.5%. This chain links TRBV5-1 with TRBJ1-5; 7 positions agree with TRBD1. This TCR derives from a human donor in good health, serving as a control. Sequenced sample: sorted CD4+, CD8+, or CD8+CD57+ T cells (not recorded which) from PBMCs. CDR3 amino acids: CASSFTGDGDQPQHF. As DNA, the CDR3 is TGCGCCAGCAGCTTCACAGGGGACGGTGACCAGCCCCAGCATTTT.